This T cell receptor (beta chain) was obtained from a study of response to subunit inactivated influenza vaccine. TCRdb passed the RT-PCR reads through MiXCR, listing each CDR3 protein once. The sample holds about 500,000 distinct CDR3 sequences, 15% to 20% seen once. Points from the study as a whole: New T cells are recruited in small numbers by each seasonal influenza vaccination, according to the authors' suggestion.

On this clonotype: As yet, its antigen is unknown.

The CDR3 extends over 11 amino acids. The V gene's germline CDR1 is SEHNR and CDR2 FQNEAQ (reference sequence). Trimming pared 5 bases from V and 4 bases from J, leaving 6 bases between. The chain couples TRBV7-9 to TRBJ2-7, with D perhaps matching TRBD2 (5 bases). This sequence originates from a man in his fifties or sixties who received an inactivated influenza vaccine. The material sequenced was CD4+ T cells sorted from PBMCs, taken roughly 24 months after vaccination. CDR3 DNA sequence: TGTGCCAGCAGCGACTATTACGAGCAGTACTTC. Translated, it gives CASSDYYEQYF.